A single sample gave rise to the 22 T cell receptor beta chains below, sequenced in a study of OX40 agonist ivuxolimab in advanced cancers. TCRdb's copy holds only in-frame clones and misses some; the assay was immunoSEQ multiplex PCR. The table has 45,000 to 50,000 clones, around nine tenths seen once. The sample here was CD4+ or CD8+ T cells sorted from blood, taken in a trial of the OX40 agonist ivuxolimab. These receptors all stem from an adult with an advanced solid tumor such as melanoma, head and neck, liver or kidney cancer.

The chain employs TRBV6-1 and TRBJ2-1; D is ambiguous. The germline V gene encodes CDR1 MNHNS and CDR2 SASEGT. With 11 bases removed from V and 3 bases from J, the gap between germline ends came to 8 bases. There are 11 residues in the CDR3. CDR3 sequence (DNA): TGTGCCCATCTCGACTACAATGAGCAGTTCTTC. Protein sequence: CAHLDYNEQFF.

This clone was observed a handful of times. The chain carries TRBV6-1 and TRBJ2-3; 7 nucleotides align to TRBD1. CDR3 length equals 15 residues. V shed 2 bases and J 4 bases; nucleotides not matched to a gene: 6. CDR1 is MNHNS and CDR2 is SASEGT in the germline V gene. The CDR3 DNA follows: TGTGCCAGCAGTGAAAATAAAGGGGGCGCAGATACGCAGTATTTT. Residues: CASSENKGGADTQYF.

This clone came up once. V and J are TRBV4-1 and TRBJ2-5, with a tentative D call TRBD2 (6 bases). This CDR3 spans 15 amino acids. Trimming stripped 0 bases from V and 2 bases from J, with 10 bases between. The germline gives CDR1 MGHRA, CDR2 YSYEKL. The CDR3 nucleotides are TGCGCCAGCAGCCAAGAGGGGGGAGTACAAGAGACCCAGTACTTC. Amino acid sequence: CASSQEGGVQETQYF.

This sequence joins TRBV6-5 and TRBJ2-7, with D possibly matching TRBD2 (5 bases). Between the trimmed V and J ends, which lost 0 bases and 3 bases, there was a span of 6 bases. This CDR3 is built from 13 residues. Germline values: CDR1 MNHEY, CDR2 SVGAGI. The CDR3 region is CASSYSGSYEQYF. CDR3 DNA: TGTGCCAGCAGTTACTCGGGGAGCTACGAGCAGTACTTC.

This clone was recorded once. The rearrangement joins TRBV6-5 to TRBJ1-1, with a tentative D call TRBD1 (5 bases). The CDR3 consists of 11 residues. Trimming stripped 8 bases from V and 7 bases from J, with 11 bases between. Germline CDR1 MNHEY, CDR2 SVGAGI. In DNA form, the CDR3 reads TGTGCCAGCGGGGAGGGGCGTGAAGCTTTCTTT. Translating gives CASGEGREAFF.

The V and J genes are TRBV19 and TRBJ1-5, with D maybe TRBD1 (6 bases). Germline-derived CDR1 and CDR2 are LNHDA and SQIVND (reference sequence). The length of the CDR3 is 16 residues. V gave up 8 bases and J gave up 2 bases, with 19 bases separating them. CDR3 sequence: CASRTNTGLGNQPQHF. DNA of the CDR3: TGTGCCAGTCGGACAAATACAGGGTTAGGCAATCAGCCCCAGCATTTT.

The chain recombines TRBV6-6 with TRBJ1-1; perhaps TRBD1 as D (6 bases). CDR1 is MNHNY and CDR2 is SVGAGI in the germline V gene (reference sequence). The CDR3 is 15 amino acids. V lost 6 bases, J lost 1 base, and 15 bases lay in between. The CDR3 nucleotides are TGTGCCAGCAGGAAATACAGGGACTCGAACACTGAAGCTTTCTTT. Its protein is CASRKYRDSNTEAFF.

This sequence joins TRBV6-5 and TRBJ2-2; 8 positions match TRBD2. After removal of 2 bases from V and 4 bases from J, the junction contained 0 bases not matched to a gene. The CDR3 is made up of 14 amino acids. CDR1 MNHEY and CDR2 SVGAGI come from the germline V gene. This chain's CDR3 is CASSYGTSTGELFF. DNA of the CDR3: TGTGCCAGCAGTTACGGGACTAGCACCGGGGAGCTGTTTTTT.

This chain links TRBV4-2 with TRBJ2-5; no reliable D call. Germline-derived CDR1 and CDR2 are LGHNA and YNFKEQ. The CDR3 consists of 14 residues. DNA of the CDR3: TGTGCTTGTCCGGGTGGACCCAACCAAGAGACCCAGTACTTC. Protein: CACPGGPNQETQYF.

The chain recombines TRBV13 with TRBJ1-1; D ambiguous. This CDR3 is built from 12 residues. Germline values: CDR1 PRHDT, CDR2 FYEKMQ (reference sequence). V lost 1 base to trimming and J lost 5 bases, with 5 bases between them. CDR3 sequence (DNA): TGTGCCAGCAGCTTAGCACAGACTGAAGCTTTCTTT. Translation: CASSLAQTEAFF. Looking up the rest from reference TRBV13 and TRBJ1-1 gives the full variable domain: AAGVIQSPRHLIKEKRETATLKCYPIPRHDTVYWYQQGPGQDPQFLISFYEKMQSDKGSIPDRFSAQQFSDYHSELNMSSLELGDSALYFCASSLAQTEAFFGQGTRLTVV.

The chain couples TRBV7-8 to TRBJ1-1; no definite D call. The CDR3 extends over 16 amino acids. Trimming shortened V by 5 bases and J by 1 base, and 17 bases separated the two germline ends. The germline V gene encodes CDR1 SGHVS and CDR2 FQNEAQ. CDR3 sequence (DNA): TGTGCCAGCAGCCCCTCGGGAGGACTTCAGAACACTGAAGCTTTCTTT. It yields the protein CASSPSGGLQNTEAFF.

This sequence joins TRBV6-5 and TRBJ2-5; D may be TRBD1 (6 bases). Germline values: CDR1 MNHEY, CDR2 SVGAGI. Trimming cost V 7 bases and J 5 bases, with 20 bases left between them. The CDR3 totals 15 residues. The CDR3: CASNKAPGVPETQYF. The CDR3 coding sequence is TGTGCCAGCAACAAAGCCCCAGGGGTCCCGGAGACCCAGTACTTC.

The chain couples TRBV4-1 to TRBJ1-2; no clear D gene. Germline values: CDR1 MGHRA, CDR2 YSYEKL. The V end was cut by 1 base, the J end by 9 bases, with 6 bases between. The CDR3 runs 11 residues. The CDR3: CASSQGQSYTF. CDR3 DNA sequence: TGCGCCAGCAGCCAAGGACAAAGCTACACCTTC.

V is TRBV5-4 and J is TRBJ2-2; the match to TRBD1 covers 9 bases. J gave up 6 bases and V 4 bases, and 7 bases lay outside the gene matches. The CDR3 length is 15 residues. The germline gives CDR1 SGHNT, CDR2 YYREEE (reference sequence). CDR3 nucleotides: TGTGCCAGCAGCATTACAGGGGGCGCGTCCGGGGAGCTGTTTTTT. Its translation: CASSITGGASGELFF.

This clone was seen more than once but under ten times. The CDR3 protein is CASSDSESDTQYF. The DNA for the CDR3 is TGTGCCAGCAGTGACTCCGAGTCCGATACGCAGTATTTT. This chain joins TRBV6-4 and TRBJ2-3, with no clear D. Germline assignment: CDR1 MRHNA and CDR2 SNTAGT. The germline V and J ends were trimmed by 0 bases and 6 bases, with 7 bases remaining between them. The CDR3 runs to 13 residues.

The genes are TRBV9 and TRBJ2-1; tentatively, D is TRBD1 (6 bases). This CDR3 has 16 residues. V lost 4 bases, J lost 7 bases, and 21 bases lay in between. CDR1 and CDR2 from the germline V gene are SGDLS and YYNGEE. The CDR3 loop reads CASSPPVGGSGNEQFF. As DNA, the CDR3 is TGTGCCAGCAGCCCCCCGGTAGGGGGTTCGGGGAATGAGCAGTTCTTC.

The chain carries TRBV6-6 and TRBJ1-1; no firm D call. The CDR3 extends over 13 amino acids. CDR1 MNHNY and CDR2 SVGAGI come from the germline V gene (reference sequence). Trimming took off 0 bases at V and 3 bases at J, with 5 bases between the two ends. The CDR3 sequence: CASSYSYYTEAFF. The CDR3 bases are TGTGCCAGCAGTTACTCGTACTACACTGAAGCTTTCTTT.

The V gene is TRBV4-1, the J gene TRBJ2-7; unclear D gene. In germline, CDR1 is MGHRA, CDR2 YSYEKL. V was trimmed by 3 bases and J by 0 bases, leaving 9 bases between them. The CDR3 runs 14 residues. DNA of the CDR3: TGCGCCAGCAGCCAGTGGTTAAGCTCCTACGAGCAGTACTTC. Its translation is CASSQWLSSYEQYF.

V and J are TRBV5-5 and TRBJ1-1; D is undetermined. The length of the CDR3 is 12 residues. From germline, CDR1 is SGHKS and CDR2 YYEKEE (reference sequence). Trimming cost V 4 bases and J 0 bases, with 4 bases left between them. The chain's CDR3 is CASSHMNTEAFF. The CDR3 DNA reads TGTGCCAGCAGCCACATGAACACTGAAGCTTTCTTT.

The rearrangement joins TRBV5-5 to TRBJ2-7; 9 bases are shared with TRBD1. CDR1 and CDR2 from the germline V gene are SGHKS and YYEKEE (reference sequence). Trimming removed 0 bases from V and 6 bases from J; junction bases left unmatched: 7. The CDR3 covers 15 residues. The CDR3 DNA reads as TGTGCCAGCAGCTTGGATGGGGACAGGGTGCCCGAGCAGTACTTC. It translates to CASSLDGDRVPEQYF. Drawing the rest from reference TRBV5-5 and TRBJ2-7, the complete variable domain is DAGVTQSPTHLIKTRGQQVTLRCSPISGHKSVSWYQQVLGQGPQFIFQYYEKEERGRGNFPDRFSARQFPNYSSELNVNALLLGDSALYLCASSLDGDRVPEQYFGPGTRLTVT.

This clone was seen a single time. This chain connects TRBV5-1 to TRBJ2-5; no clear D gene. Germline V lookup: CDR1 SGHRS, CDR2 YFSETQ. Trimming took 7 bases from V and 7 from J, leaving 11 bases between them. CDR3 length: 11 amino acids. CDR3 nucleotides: TGCGCCAGCCAAGGAGAATGGACCCAGTACTTC. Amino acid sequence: CASQGEWTQYF.

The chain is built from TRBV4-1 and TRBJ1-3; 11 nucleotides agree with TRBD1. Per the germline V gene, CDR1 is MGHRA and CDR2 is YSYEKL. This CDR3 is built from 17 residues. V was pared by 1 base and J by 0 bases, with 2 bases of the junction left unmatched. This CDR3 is CASSQAGQGVSGNTIYF. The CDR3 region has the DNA TGCGCCAGCAGCCAAGCGGGACAGGGGGTCTCTGGAAACACCATATATTTT.